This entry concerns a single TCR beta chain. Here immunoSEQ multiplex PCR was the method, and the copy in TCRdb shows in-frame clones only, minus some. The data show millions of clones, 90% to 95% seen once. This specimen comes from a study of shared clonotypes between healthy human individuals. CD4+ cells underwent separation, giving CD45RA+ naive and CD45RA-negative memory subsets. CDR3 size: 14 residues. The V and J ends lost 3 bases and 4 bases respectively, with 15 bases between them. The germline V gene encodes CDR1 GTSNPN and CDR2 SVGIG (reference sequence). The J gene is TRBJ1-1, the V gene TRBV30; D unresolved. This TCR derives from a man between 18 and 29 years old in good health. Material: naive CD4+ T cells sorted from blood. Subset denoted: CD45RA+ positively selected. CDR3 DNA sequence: TGTGCCTGGAGCCGGCAGGCCACTGGCACTGAAGCTTTCTTT. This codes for CAWSRQATGTEAFF.